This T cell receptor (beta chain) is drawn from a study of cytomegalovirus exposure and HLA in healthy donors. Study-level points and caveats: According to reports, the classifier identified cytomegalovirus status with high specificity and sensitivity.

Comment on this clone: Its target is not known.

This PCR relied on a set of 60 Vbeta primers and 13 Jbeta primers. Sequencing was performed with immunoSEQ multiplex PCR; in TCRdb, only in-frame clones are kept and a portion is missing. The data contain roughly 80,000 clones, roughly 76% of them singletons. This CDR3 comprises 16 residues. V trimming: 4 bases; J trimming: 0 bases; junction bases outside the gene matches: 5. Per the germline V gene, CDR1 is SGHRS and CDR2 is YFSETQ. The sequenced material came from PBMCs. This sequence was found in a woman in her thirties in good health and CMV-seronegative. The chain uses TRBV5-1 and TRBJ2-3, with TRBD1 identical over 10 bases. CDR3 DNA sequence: TGCGCCAGCAGCAGAGGGGACAGGGGCAGCACAGATACGCAGTATTTT. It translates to CASSRGDRGSTDTQYF.